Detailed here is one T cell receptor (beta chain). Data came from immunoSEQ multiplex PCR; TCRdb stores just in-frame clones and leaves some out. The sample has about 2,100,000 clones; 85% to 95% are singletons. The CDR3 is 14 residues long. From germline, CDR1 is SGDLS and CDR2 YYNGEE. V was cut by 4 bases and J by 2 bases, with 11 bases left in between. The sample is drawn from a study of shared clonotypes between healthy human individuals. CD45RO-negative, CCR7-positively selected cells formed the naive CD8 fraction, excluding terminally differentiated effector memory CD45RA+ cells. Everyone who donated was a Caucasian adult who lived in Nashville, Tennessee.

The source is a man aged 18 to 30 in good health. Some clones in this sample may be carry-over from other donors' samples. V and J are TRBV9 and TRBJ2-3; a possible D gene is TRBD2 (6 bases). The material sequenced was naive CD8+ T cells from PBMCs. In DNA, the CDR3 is TGTGCCAGCAGCTCATGGAGGGACACAGATACGCAGTATTTT. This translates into CASSSWRDTDTQYF.